A selection of T cell receptor beta chains follows, all from one sample in a study of beta chain features in type 1 diabetes. The protocol was immunoSEQ multiplex PCR, while the TCRdb copy is restricted to in-frame clones and leaves out a portion. The table has 330,000 or so clones, 10% to 15% seen once. The source material was naive CD4+ T cells from blood. The receptor set was obtained from a woman aged 18-35 years with type 1 diabetes. Both conserved end residues are part of each CDR3. Where a row states a size, it is once, few, many or the class of an expanded clone; other rows omit it.

v_call	clone_size	j_call	cdr3_length	cdr3_aa
TRBV6-5	.	TRBJ2-7	14	CASQRGSGTYEQYF
TRBV15	few	TRBJ2-1	16	CATSRDSSGAYNEQFF
TRBV4-1	few	TRBJ2-2	16	CASSLESGANTGELFF
TRBV6-6	few	TRBJ2-7	16	CASSSGHGGGGYEQYF
TRBV29-1	few	TRBJ2-3	12	CSAEVSTDTQYF
TRBV18	few	TRBJ1-1	12	CASSLLDTEAFF
TRBV7-9	few	TRBJ2-3	16	CASSLLGLAGADTQYF
TRBV4-3	.	TRBJ1-1	14	CASSQDRMNTEAFF
TRBV5-1	.	TRBJ2-3	14	CASSSPRGSDTQYF
TRBV9	few	TRBJ2-7	15	CASSAPGTGQHEQYF
TRBV2	.	TRBJ2-7	14	CARQTGPRSYEQYF
TRBV14	few	TRBJ2-7	14	CASSQARSSYEQYF
TRBV7-2	.	TRBJ2-2	13	CASRFSVTGELFF
TRBV7-6	.	TRBJ2-3	18	CASSLLAHFSGSTDTQYF
TRBV25-1	.	TRBJ2-3	13	CASRTTSTDTQYF
TRBV4-3	.	TRBJ2-1	16	CASSRFGQGRYNEQFF
TRBV5-1	once	TRBJ2-5	15	CASSLEAEQGGTQYF
TRBV11-2	few	TRBJ1-2	14	CASRLGDSNYGYTF
TRBV5-4	.	TRBJ1-1	14	CASRRTGGGTEAFF
TRBV7-6	.	TRBJ1-1	14	CASRPTGSSTEAFF
TRBV11-2	.	TRBJ2-5	13	CASSGTDQETQYF
TRBV2	.	TRBJ1-5	12	CASTGGNQPQHF
TRBV14	.	TRBJ2-7	11	CASSQAHEQYF
TRBV7-2	few	TRBJ2-1	13	CASSLESGSEQFF
TRBV18	.	TRBJ2-5	16	CASSPLARDRQETQYF
TRBV7-2	.	TRBJ2-7	17	CASSLLSRTGLSYEQYF
TRBV5-1	.	TRBJ2-1	13	CASSLDAYNEQFF
TRBV5-1	few	TRBJ2-3	16	CASSEDIRASTDTQYF
TRBV7-9	.	TRBJ2-3	16	CASSMGLADHGDTQYF
TRBV5-1	.	TRBJ1-1	14	CASNPLAGGTEAFF
TRBV4-2	.	TRBJ2-3	15	CASSQERAVTDTQYF
TRBV9	.	TRBJ2-3	13	CASSVASVDTQYF
TRBV13	few	TRBJ1-6	14	CASALLYRNSPLHF
TRBV4-3	.	TRBJ2-7	16	CASSQDNAGASYEQYF
TRBV30	few	TRBJ1-5	14	CAWSVRTDNQPQHF
TRBV9	.	TRBJ2-3	19	CASSVVPLQPRLAGDTQYF
TRBV5-4	few	TRBJ2-2	17	CASSQGQRKTNTGELFF
TRBV15	few	TRBJ2-5	15	CATSRAGTSLETQYF
TRBV7-3	.	TRBJ2-1	12	CASSLVSNEQFF
TRBV30	few	TRBJ2-5	13	CAWREGVQETQYF
TRBV2	.	TRBJ1-2	13	CASSSRDRDGYTF
TRBV4-2	.	TRBJ2-7	18	CASSQGGTSGSVSYEQYF